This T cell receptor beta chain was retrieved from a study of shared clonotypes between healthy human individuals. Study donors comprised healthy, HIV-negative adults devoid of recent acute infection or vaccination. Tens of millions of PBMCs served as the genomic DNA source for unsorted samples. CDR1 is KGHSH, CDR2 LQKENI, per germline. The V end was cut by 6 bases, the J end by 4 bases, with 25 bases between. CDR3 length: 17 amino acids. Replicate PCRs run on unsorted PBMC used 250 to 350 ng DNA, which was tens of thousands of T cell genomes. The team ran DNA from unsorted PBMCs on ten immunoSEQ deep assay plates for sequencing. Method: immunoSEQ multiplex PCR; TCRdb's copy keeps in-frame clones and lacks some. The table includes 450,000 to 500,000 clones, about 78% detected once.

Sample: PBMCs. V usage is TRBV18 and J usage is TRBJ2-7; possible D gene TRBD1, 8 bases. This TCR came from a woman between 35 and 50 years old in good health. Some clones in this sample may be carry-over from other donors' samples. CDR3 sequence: CASSQQRTGGLTYEQYF. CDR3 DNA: TGTGCCAGCTCGCAACAGAGAACAGGGGGACTAACTTACGAGCAGTACTTC.